Detailed here is one T cell receptor (beta chain). The sample carries other DNA sequences with the same CDR3. Data came from immunoSEQ multiplex PCR; TCRdb stores just in-frame clones and leaves some out. The sample shows roughly 100,000 clones, roughly two thirds of them seen only once. This entry comes from a study of blood T cell repertoires in COVID-19. The germline V gene has CDR1 KGHDR and CDR2 SFDVKD. Losses at the gene ends were 2 bases for V and 4 bases for J; bases not matched to a gene: 3. The CDR3 covers 15 residues. Sequencing was carried out using peripheral blood. This sequence originates from a human donor with acute or convalescent COVID-19. The donor label of this sample is uncertain. The chain is built from TRBV24-1 and TRBJ2-7, with 11 bases fitting TRBD1. The CDR3 nucleotides are TGTGCCACCAGTGATTCGGGGACAGGGGGGTACGAGCAGTACTTC. Translated: CATSDSGTGGYEQYF.